This T cell receptor beta chain was recovered during a study of PD-L1 blockade in urothelial cancer listed by TCRdb under 2017. For the wider study: All patients started therapy in the mid-2010s and received atezolizumab 1,200 mg intravenously every 3 weeks. About nine tenths of the roughly 29 patients were identified as males with urothelial cancer of bladder origin, and a prior smoking history was reported by 18 of 29 patients. Patients had an ECOG performance status of 0 or 1 and had received between 0 and 3 prior chemotherapy regimens. Blood samples were analyzed 3 weeks after the start of treatment (second dose) and 6 weeks after the start of treatment. A median of around 150,000 T cells and some 84,000 unique TCRs was obtained from blood samples, and a median clonality of roughly 0.074 was observed. An exploratory multi-omic analysis was conducted of the somatic, immune and clinical correlates of response to PD-L1 blockade with atezolizumab in urothelial cancer. Pretreatment tumor samples, along with matched peripheral blood serially collected before and after atezolizumab treatment, were subjected to TCR sequencing. Durable clinical benefit was defined as a progression-free survival longer than 6 months, and TCR features were additionally tested against progression-free survival and overall survival. In the same patients, pretreatment tumors underwent whole exome sequencing and RNA sequencing in addition to TCR sequencing. Eight or nine patients reached durable clinical benefit, while 20 or so patients did not. Pretreatment blood TCR-seq was available for twenty-nine patients, at least one posttreatment blood collection was obtained for 25 or so patients, and tumor TCR-seq was available for 25 or so patients.

The time point label here, explained by the study, means: pretreatment peripheral blood. The cohort included some 30 patients with locally advanced or metastatic urothelial carcinoma who were treated at Memorial Sloan Kettering on a trial protocol. Peripheral blood mononuclear cells were collected pretreatment and during treatment, with between 1 and 8 total time points per patient. The Qiagen DNeasy Blood extraction kit was used to purify genomic DNA from total PBMCs and tumor samples. Collected pretreatment and during treatment, PBMCs were isolated and stored as previously described. Synthetic TCR analog templates were spiked into each PCR so that absolute template abundance could be estimated from read counts. TCRbeta CDR3 regions were amplified from genomic DNA with bias-controlled V and J gene primers using the immunoSEQ assay. Rearranged TCRbeta segments were sequenced at approximately 20X coverage. In the paper's pipeline: Sequencing errors were corrected by clustering, and CDR3s were annotated against IMGT so that V, D and J genes could be assigned. Only productive TCRbeta rearrangements were used in downstream analyses, excluding out-of-frame or stop-codon sequences. Clonality was calculated as one minus the Shannon entropy normalized by the log of the number of unique productive sequences. Fisher's exact test with Benjamini-Hochberg correction, using a cutoff of adjusted p below 0.01, was how clones that differed between time points or between blood and tumor were identified. TCRdb obtained this table from immuneACCESS and retained in-frame rearrangements with V and J assigned. These tables miss some clones; where compared with another copy, unresolved V genes account for less than half of the shortfall, and the remainder is unexplained. The D gene and trimming were derived from the DNA, and the V and J assignments and clone size from that table. This sample holds 86,000 or so clones; about 84% were observed only once. Around 15% of the sample belongs to the ten largest clones.

A remark on this clone: Its antigen target is currently unknown. Base qualities are missing; no much larger clone stands one base away.

The paper as a whole reports these results and caveats: At 3 weeks after the start of treatment, tumor-associated TCR clones in peripheral blood had expanded more in patients with durable benefit (n ≈ 22, p = 0.022). Small sample size (n ≈ 30) and many exploratory analyses mean the results are intended to be hypothesis-generating. Improved progression-free and overall survival was found to be associated with pretreatment peripheral blood TCR clonality below the median.

The germline V gene encodes CDR1 ENHRY and CDR2 SYGVKD. Counted from cysteine to phenylalanine, this CDR3 has 17 amino acids. Only the CDR3 part of the read is kept: 51 bases, read in frame from the first base. Trimming at the junction amounts to 0 bases on V and 2 bases on J, and the germline ends lie 14 bases apart. The specimen was PBMCs, collected around atezolizumab (anti-PD-L1) treatment. This chain is built from TRBV10-3 and TRBJ1-5, and the D gene may be TRBD1, 5 bases matching. The sequence derives from a man aged 60 to 75 with urothelial cancer. The CDR3 in this case is CAISESRITQGNQPQHF. The DNA is as follows: TGTGCCATCAGTGAGTCCAGGATAACACAGGGCAATCAGCCCCAGCATTTT.